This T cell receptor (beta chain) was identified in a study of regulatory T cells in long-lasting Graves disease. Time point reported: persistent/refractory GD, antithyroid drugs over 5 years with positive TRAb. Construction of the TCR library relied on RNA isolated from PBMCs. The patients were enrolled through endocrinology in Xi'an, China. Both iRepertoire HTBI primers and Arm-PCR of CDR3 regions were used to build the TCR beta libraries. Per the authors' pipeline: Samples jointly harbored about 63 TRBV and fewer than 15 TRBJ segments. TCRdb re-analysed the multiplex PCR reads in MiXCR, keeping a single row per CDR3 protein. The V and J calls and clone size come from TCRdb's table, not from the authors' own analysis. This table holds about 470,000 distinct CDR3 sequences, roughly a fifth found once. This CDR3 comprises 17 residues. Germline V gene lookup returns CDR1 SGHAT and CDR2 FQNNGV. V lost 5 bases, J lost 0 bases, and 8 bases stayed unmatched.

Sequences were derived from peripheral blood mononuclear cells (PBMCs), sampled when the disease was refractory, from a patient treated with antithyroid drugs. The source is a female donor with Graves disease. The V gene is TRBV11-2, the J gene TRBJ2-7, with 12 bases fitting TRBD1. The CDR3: CASSEGTGGFSSYEQYF. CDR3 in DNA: TGTGCCAGCAGCGAAGGGACAGGGGGCTTCAGCTCCTACGAGCAGTACTTC.